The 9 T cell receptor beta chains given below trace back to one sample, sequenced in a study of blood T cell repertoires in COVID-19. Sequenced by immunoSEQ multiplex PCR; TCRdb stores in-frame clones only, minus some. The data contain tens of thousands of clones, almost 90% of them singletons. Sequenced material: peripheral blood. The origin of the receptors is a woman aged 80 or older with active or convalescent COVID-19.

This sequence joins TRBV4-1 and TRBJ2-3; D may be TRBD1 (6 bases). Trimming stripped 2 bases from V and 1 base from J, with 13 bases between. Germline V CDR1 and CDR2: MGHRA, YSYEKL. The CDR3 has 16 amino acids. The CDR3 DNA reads TGCGCCAGCAGCCAAAGCCGGGACACAGGCACAGATACGCAGTATTTT. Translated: CASSQSRDTGTDTQYF.

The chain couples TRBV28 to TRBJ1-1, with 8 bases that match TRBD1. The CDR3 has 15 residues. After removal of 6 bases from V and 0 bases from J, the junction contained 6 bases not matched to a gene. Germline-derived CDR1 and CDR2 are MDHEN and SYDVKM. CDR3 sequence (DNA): TGTGCCAGCAGGCCGCAGACAGGGGTGAACACTGAAGCTTTCTTT. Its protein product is CASRPQTGVNTEAFF.

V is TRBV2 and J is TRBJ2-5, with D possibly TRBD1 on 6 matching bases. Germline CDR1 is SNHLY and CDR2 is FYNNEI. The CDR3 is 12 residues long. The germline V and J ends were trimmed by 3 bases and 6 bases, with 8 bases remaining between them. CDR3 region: CASSDRGKTQYF. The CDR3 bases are TGTGCCAGCAGTGATAGGGGGAAGACCCAGTACTTC.

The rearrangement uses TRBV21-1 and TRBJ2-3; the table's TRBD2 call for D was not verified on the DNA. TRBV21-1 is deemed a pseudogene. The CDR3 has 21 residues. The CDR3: CASSKGIGLAGGGTRPDTQYF. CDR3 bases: TGTGCCAGCAGCAAAGGGATCGGGCTAGCGGGAGGAGGCACAAGGCCAGATACGCAGTATTTT.

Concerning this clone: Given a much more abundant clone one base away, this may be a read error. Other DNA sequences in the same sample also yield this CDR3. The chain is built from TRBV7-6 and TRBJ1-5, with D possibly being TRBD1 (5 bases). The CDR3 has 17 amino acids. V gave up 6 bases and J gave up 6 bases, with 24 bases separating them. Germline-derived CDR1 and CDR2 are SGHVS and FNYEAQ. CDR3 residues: CASSSIRRQGCVQPQHF. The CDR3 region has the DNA TGTGCCAGCAGTTCCATAAGGCGGCAGGGATGTGTTCAGCCCCAGCATTTT.

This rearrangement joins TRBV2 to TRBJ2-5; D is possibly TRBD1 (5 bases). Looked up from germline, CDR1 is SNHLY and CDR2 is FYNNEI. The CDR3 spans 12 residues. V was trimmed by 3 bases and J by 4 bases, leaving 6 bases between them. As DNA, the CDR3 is TGTGCCAGCAGTGAGGGGCGAGAGACCCAGTACTTC. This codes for CASSEGRETQYF. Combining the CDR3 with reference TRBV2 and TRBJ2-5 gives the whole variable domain EPEVTQTPSHQVTQMGQEVILRCVPISNHLYFYWYRQILGQKVEFLVSFYNNEISEKSEIFDDQFSVERPDGSNFTLKIRSTKLEDSAMYFCASSEGRETQYFGPGTRLLVL.

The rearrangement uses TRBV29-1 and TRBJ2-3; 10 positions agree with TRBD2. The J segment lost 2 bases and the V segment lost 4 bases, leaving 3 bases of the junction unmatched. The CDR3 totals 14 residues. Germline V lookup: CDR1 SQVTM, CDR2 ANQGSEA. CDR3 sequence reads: CSVAGTSVTDTQYF. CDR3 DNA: TGCAGCGTTGCCGGGACTAGCGTCACAGATACGCAGTATTTT.

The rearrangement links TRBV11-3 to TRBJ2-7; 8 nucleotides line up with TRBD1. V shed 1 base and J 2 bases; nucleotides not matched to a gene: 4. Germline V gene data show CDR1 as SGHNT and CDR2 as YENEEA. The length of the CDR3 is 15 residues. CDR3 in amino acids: CASSLGQGAAYEQYF. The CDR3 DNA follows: TGTGCCAGCAGCTTAGGGCAGGGGGCGGCCTACGAGCAGTACTTC.

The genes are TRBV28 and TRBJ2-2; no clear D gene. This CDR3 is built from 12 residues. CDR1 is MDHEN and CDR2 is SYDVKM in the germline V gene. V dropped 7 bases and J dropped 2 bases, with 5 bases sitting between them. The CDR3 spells CASNTNTGELFF. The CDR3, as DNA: TGTGCCAGCAACACCAACACCGGGGAGCTGTTTTTT.